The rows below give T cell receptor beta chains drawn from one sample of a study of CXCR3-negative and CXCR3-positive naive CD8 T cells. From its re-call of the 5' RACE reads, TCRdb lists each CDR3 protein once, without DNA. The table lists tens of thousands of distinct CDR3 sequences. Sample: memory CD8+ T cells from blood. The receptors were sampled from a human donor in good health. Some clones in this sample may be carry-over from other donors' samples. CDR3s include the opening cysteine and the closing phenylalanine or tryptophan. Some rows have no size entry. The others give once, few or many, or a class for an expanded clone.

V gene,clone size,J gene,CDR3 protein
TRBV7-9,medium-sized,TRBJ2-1,CASIHGTSEWEQFF
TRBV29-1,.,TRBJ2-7,CSVAGPTGGYEQYF
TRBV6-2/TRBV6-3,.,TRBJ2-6,CASSYALSGANVLTF
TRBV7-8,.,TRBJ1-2,CASSSYTTGESYTF
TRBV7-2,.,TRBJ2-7,CASSRGELYEQYF
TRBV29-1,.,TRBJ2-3,CSVRGTSGTVDTQYF
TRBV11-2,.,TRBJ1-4,CASTHPRGYSPSGPEKLFF
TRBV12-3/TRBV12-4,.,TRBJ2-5,CASTQTGGLLETQYF
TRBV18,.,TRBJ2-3,CASSPTSDITDTQYF
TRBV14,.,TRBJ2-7,CASSSETGSSYEQYF
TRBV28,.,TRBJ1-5,CASSSQGNQPQHF
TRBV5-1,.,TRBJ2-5,CASSLIGGRLQETQYF
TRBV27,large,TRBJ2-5,CATHLTSGGQETQYF
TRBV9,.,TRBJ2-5,CASSVGDIARETQYF
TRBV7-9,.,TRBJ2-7,CASSPPATTRMYEQYF
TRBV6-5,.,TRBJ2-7,CASSYSGRANEQYF
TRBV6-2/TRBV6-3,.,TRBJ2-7,CASSPLTDKYEQYF
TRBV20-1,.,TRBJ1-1,CSTRDPGFGGSTEAFF
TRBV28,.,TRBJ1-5,CASIGARSRYSNQPQHF
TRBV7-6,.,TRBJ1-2,CASSSLDRENYGYTF
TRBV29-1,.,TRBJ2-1,CSVEAGTGSPNGEQFF
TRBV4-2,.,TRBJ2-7,CASSQGQLFYEQYF
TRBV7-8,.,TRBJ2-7,CASSLVLGLSYEQYF
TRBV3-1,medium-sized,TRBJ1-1,CASSQANDRSWHTEAFF
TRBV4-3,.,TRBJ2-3,CASSTSYGEDTQYF
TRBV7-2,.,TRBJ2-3,CASSSPWAGTEPDTQYF
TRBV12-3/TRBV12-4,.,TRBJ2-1,CASSPGTEQFF
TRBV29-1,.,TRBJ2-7,CSVEVGRQGSYEQYF